This TCR beta chain originates from a study of tumor-infiltrating lymphocytes in primary liver carcinoma. Points from the study as a whole: Tumor samples exhibited a significantly greater top-250-clone fraction than blood samples (p = 0.039).

Comment on this clonotype: Its specificity is unknown. Relative to the germline gene, one junction end is altered; a read error may explain this.

Per the germline V gene, CDR1 is SGHAT and CDR2 is FQNNGV. This CDR3 has 15 residues. From unsorted bulk tissue weighing roughly 17-34 mg, DNA and RNA were co-extracted. A primer matching the constant region was used to make TCR beta cDNA from around 550 ng of total RNA. Researchers made the TCR beta libraries by running three nested multiplex PCR rounds with slightly modified ARM-PCR. TRBV1-TRBV30 forward primers paired with a C-beta reverse primer were used in the first two PCR rounds, which ran approximately 11 cycles each. TCRdb re-analysed the multiplex PCR reads in MiXCR, keeping a single row per CDR3 protein. The data contain 110,000 or so distinct CDR3 sequences, roughly 85% of them singletons.

V is TRBV11-2 and J is TRBJ1-5; D is ambiguous. The sequenced material came from liver tumor tissue from sampling region 3. Subset in this sample: tumor region T3, left-lateral pole. The clonotype originates from a man in his forties with primary liver carcinoma and hepatitis B virus infection. CDR3 protein: CASSQDTLDNQPQRF. CDR3 nucleotide sequence: TGTGCCAGCAGCCAAGACACCCTTGACAATCAGCCCCAGCGTTTT. Full variable domain (missing parts from reference TRBV11-2 and TRBJ1-5): EAGVAQSPRYKIIEKRQSVAFWCNPISGHATLYWYQQILGQGPKLLIQFQNNGVVDDSQLPKDRFSAERLKGVDSTLKIQPAKLEDSAVYLCASSQDTLDNQPQRFGDGTRLSIL.